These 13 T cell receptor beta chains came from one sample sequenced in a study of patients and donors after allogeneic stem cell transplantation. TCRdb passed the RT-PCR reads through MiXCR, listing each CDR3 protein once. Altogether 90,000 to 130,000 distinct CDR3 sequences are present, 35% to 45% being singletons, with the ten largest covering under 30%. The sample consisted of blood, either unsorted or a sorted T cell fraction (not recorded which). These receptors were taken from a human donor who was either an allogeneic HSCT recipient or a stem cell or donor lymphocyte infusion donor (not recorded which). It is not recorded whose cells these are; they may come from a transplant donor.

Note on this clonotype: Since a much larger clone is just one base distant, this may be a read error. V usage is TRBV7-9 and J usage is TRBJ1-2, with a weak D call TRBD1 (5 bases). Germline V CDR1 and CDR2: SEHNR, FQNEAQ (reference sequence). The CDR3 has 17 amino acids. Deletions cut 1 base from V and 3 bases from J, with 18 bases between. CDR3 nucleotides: TGTGCCAGCAGCTTAGGACAGTGGAGTTTGTGGGACTATGGCTACACCTTC. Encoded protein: CASSLGQWSLWDYGYTF.

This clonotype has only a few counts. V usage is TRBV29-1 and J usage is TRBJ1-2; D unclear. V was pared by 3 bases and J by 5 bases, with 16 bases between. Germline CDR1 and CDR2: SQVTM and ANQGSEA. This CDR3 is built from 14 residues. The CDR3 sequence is CSVDLRRGAYGYTF. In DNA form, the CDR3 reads TGCAGCGTTGATCTAAGACGTGGAGCGTATGGCTACACCTTC.

CDR3 region: CSARATGPSTGELFF. CDR3 in DNA: TGCAGTGCTAGAGCTACGGGACCGAGCACCGGGGAGCTGTTTTTT. The chain uses TRBV20-1 and TRBJ2-2; D is tentatively TRBD1 or TRBD2 (5 bases each). The CDR3 totals 15 residues. Germline lookup yields CDR1 DFQATT and CDR2 SNEGSKA (reference sequence). The ends were cut back, 1 base at V and 4 bases at J, with 13 bases in the middle.

The CDR3 DNA reads as TGTGCCAGCAGTGAAATACTGAACACTGAAGCTTTCTTT. Translating gives CASSEILNTEAFF. The V and J genes are TRBV6-1 and TRBJ1-1; no reliable D call. CDR1 is MNHNS and CDR2 is SASEGT in the germline V gene. The CDR3 length is 13 residues. V was cut by 2 bases and J by 0 bases, with 4 bases left in between.

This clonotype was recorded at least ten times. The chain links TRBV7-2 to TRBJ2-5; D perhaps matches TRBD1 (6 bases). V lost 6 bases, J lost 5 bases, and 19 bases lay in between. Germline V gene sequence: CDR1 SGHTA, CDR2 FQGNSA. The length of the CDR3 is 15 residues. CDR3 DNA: TGTGCCAGCAGTCAAAAGGCAGGGGTTCACGAGACCCAGTACTTC. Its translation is CASSQKAGVHETQYF.

In nucleotides, the CDR3 is TGTGCCAGCAGTTTTCGGCGGGACTCCAATGAGCAGTTCTTC. This sequence encodes CASSFRRDSNEQFF. V and J are TRBV12-3 or TRBV12-4 and TRBJ2-1; a possible D gene is TRBD2 (6 bases). Trimming stripped 3 bases from V and 6 bases from J, with 12 bases between. CDR3 length: 14 amino acids.

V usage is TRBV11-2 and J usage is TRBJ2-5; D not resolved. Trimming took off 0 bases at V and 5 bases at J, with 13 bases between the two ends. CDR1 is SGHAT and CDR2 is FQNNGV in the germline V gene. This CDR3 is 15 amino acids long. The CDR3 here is CASSLDPDPRETQYF. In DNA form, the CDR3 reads TGTGCCAGCAGCTTAGATCCGGACCCACGGGAGACCCAGTACTTC.

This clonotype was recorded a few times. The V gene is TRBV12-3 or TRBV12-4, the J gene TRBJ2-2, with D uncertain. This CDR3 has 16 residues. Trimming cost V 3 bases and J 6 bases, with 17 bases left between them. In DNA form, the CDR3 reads TGTGCCAGCAGTTTTCGGGCCAGCCGAGGTTCCGGGGAGCTGTTTTTT. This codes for CASSFRASRGSGELFF.

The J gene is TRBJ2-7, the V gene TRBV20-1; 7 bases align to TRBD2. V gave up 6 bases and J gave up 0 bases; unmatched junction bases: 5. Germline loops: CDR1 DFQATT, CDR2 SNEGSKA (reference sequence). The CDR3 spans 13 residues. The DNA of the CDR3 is TGCAGTGCGTCGACTAGCTCCTCCTACGAGCAGTACTTC. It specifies CSASTSSSYEQYF.

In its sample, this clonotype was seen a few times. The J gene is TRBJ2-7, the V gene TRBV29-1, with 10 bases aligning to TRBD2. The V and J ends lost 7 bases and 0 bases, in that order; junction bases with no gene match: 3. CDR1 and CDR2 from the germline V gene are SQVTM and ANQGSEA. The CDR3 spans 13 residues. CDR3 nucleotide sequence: TGCAGCGCATCTAGCGGGGGCTCCTACGAGCAGTACTTC. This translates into CSASSGGSYEQYF.

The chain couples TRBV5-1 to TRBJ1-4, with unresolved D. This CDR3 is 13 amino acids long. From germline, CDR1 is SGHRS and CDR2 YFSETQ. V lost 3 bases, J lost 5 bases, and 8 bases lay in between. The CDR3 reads CASSSQLNEKLFF. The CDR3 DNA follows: TGCGCCAGCAGCTCACAGCTCAATGAAAAACTGTTTTTT.

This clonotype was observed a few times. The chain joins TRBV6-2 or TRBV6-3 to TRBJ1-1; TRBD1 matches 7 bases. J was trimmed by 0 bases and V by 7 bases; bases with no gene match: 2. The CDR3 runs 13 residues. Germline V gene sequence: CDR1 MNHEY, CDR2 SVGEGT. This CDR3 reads CASTGTVNTEAFF. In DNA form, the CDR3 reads TGTGCCAGCACCGGGACAGTGAACACTGAAGCTTTCTTT.

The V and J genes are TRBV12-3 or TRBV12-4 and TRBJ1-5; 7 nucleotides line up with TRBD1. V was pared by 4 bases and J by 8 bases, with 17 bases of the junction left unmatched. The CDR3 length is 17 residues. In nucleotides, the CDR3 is TGTGCCAGCAGTTCCTGGGACAGCGCCTTGGGGGAGGAGCCCCAGCATTTT. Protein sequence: CASSSWDSALGEEPQHF.